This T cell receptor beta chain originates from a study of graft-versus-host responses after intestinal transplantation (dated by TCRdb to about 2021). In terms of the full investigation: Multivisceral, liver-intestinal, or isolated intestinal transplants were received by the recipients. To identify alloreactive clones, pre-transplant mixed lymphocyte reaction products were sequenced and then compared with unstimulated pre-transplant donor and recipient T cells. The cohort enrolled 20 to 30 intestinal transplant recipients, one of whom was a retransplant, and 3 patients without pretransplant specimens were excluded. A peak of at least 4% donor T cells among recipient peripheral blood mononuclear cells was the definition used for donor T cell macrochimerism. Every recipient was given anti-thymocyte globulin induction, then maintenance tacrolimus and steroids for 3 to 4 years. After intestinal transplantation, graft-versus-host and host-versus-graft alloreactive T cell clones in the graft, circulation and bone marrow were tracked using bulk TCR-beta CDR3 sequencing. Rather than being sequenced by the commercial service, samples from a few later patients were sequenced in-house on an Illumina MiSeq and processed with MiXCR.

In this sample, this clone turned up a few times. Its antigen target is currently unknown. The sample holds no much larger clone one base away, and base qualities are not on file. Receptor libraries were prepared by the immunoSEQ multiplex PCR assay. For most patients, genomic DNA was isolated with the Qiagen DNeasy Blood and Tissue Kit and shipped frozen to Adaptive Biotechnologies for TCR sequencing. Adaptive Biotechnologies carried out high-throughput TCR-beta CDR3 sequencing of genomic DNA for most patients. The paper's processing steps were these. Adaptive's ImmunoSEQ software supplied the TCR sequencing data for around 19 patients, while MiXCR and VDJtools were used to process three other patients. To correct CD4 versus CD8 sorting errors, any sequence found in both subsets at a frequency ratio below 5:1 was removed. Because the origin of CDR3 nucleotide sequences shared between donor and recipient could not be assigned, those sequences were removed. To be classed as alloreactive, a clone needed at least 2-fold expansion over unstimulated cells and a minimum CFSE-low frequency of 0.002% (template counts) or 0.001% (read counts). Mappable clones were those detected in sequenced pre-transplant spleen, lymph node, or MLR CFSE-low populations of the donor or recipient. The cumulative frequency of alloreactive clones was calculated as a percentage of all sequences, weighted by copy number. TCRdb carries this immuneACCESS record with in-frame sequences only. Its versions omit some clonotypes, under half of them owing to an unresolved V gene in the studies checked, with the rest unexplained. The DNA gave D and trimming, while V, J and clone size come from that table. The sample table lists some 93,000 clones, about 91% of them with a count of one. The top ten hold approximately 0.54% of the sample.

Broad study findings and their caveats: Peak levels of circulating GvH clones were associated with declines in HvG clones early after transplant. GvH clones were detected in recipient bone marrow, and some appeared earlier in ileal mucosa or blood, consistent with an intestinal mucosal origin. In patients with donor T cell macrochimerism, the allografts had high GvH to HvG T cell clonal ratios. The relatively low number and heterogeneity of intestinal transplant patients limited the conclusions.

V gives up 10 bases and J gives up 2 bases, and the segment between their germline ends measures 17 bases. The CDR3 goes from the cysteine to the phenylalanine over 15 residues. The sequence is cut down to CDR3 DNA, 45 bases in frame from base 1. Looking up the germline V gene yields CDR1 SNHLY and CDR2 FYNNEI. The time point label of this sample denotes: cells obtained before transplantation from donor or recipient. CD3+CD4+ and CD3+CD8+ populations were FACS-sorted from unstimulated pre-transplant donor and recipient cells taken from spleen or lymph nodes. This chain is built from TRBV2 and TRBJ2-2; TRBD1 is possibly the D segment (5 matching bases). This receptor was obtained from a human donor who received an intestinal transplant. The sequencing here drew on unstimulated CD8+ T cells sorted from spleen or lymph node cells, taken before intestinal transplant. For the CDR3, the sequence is CATQLTETNTGELFF. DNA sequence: TGTGCCACCCAGCTGACAGAGACCAACACCGGGGAGCTGTTTTTT. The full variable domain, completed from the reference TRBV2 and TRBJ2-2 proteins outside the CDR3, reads EPEVTQTPSHQVTQMGQEVILRCVPISNHLYFYWYRQILGQKVEFLVSFYNNEISEKSEIFDDQFSVERPDGSNFTLKIRSTKLEDSAMYFCATQLTETNTGELFFGEGSRLTVL.